This TCR beta chain was obtained from a study of cytotoxic CD8 clonotypes in ibrutinib-treated CLL. Cryopreserved PBMCs supplied roughly 2.1 micrograms of genomic DNA for TCR beta libraries. There are 14 residues in the CDR3. The V gene's germline CDR1 is SQVTM and CDR2 ANQGSEA. Trimming stripped 2 bases from V and 2 bases from J, with 11 bases between. Target depth was 1 in 200,000 to 1 in 1 million T cells, about 10x per clonotype. Method: immunoSEQ multiplex PCR; TCRdb's copy keeps in-frame clones and lacks some. The repertoire holds about 140,000 clones, with 65% to 85% as singletons. For this clone: The target antigen is unknown.

Overall study findings and caveats: Clonality rose at ibrutinib response, held steady in sustained remission, and fell toward baseline at progression.

Sequenced here: PBMCs, sampled after 36 months of ibrutinib treatment. The gene calls are TRBV29-1 and TRBJ2-3; possibly TRBD1 for D (6 bases). The origin of this receptor is a human donor with chronic lymphocytic leukemia. The CDR3 coding sequence is TGCAGCGTTGAATCAGACAGGCACACAGATACGCAGTATTTT. This codes for CSVESDRHTDTQYF.